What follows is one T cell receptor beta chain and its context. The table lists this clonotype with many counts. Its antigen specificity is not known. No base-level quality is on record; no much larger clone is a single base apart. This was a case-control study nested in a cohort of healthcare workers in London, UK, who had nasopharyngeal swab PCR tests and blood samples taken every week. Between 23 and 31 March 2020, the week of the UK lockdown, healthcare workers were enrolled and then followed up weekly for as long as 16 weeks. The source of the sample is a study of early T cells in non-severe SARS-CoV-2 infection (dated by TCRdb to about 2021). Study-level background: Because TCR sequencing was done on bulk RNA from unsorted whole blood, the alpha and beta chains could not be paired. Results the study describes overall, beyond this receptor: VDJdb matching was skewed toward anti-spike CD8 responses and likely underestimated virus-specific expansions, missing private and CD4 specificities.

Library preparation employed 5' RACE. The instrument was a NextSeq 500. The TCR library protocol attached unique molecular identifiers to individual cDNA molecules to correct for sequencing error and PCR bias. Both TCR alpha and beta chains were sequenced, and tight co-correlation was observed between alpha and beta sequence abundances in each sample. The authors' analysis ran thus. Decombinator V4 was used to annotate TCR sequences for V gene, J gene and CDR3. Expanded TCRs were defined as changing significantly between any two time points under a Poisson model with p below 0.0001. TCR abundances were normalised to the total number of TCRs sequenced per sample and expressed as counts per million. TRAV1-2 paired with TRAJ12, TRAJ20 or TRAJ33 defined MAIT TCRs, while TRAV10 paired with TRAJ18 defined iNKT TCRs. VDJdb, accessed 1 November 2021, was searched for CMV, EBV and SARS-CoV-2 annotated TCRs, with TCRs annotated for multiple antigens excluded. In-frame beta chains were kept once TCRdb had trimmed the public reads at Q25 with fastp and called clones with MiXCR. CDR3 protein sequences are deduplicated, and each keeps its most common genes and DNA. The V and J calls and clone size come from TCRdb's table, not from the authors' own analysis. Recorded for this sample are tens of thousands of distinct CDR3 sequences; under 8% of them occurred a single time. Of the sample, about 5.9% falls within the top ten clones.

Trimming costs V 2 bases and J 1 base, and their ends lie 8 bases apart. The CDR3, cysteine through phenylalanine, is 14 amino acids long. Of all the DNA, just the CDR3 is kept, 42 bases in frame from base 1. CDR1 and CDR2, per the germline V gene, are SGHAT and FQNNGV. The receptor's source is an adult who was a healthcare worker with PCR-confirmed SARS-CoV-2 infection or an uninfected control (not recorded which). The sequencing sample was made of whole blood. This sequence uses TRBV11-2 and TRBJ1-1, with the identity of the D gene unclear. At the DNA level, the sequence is TGTGCCAGCAGCTTATCCAGCGGGAACACTGAAGCTTTCTTT. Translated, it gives CASSLSSGNTEAFF. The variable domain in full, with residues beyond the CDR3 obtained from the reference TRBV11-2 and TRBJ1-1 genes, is EAGVAQSPRYKIIEKRQSVAFWCNPISGHATLYWYQQILGQGPKLLIQFQNNGVVDDSQLPKDRFSAERLKGVDSTLKIQPAKLEDSAVYLCASSLSSGNTEAFFGQGTRLTVV.